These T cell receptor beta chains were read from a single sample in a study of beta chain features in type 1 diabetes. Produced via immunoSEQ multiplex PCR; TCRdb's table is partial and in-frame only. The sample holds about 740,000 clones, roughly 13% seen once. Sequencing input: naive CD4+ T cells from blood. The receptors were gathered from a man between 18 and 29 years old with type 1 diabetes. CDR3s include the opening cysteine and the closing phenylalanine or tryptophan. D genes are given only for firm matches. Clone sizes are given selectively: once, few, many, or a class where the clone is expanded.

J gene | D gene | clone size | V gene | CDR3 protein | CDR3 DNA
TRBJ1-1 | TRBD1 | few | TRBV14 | CASSRPRTGRNTEAFF | TGTGCCAGCAGCCGGCCCCGGACAGGGCGGAACACTGAAGCTTTCTTT
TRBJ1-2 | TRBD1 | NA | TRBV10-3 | CAISAGTGSYGYTF | TGTGCCATCAGTGCCGGGACAGGGTCCTATGGCTACACCTTC
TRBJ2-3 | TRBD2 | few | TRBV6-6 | CATLLAGGTDTQYF | TGTGCCACCCTACTAGCGGGGGGCACAGATACGCAGTATTTT
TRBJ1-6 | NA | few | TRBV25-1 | CASSEGQGNSPLHF | TGTGCCAGCAGTGAGGGCCAGGGGAATTCACCCCTCCACTTT
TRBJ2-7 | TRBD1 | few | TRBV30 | CAARDRNTYEQYF | TGTGCCGCAAGGGACAGGAACACCTACGAGCAGTACTTC
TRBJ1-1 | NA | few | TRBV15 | CATSRRVGNTEAFF | TGTGCCACCAGCAGGCGGGTTGGGAACACTGAAGCTTTCTTT
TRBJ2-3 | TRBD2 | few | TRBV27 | CASKGRLAGLTDTQYF | TGTGCCAGCAAAGGAAGACTAGCGGGGTTAACAGATACGCAGTATTTT
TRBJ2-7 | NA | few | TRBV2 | CASITPGHRYEQYF | TGTGCCAGCATTACCCCGGGACACCGTTACGAGCAGTACTTC
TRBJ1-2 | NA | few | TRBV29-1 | CSVETPEGGGFFAYGYTF | TGCAGCGTTGAAACTCCCGAGGGGGGAGGATTCTTCGCCTATGGCTACACCTTC
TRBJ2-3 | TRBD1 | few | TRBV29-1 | CSVERQGTYTDTQYF | TGCAGCGTTGAGCGACAGGGAACCTACACAGATACGCAGTATTTT
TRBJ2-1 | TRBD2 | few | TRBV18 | CASSPPLAGVGEQFF | TGTGCCAGCTCACCACCGCTAGCGGGGGTTGGTGAGCAGTTCTTC
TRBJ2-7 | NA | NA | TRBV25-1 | CASSGQGSYEQYF | TGTGCCAGCAGTGGGCAGGGATCCTACGAGCAGTACTTC
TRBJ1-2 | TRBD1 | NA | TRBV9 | CASSPTGGPNYGYTF | TGTGCCAGCAGCCCGACAGGGGGACCTAACTATGGCTACACCTTC
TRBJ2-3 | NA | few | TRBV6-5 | CASSYLRGSTDTQYF | TGTGCCAGCAGTTACCTGAGGGGGAGCACAGATACGCAGTATTTT
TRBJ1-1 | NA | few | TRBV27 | CASSWGLNTEAFF | TGTGCCAGCAGCTGGGGATTGAACACTGAAGCTTTCTTT
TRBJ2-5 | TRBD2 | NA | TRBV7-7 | CASSEAGGPWETQYF | TGTGCCAGCAGTGAAGCGGGGGGGCCGTGGGAGACCCAGTACTTC
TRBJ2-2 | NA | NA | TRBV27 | CASSLELPNTGELFF | TGTGCCAGCAGTTTAGAACTCCCGAACACCGGGGAGCTGTTTTTT
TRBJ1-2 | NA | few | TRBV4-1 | CASSQEAGSNYGYTF | TGCGCCAGCAGCCAAGAGGCAGGGTCTAACTATGGCTACACCTTC
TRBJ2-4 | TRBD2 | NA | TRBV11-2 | CASSLLASGALAKNIQYF | TGTGCCAGCAGCTTATTAGCTAGCGGGGCCCTAGCCAAAAACATTCAGTACTTC
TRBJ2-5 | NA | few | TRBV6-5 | CATRSGETQYF | TGTGCCACGAGGTCTGGGGAGACCCAGTACTTC
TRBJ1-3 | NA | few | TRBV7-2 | CASSLVGGGNSGNTIYF | TGTGCCAGCAGCTTAGTCGGTGGGGGGAACTCTGGAAACACCATATATTTT
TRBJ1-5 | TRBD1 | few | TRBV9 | CASSVGQGQGNQPQHF | TGTGCCAGCAGCGTAGGCCAGGGACAGGGAAATCAGCCCCAGCATTTT
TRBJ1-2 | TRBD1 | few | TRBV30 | CAWSAGQPYGYTF | TGTGCCTGGAGTGCGGGACAGCCCTATGGCTACACCTTC
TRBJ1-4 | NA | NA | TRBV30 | CAWNTEANEKLFF | TGTGCCTGGAACACGGAGGCTAATGAAAAACTGTTTTTT
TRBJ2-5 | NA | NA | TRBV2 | CASSVYGPQETQYF | TGTGCCAGCAGTGTATACGGGCCCCAAGAGACCCAGTACTTC
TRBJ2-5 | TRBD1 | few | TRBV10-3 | CAISSPGQGTPEETQYF | TGTGCCATCAGTAGTCCGGGACAGGGGACACCAGAGGAGACCCAGTACTTC
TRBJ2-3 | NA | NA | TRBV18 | CASSPPGLLPGTDTQYF | TGTGCCAGCTCACCACCGGGTCTGCTGCCTGGCACAGATACGCAGTATTTT
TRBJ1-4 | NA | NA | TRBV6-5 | CAASSGVLGEKLFF | TGTGCCGCATCGTCAGGGGTTTTGGGTGAAAAACTGTTTTTT